The T cell receptor beta chain under discussion was sequenced for a study of Ad26.COV2.S vaccination and SARS-CoV-2 variants (dated by TCRdb to the early 2020s). Broadly, across the study: Vaccine-arm donors came from COV1001, a multicentre, randomized, double-blind, placebo-controlled phase I-IIa trial of Ad26.COV2.S in healthy adults. Blinding of investigators to trial group allocation was maintained during experiments and outcome assessment. Trial participants were randomized into five groups of five: low-dose or high-dose Ad26.COV2.S given once or twice, or placebo on both occasions. The TCR-sequenced set comprised approximately 30 samples: around 20 Ad26.COV2.S vaccine recipients, 5 placebo recipients and 8 SARS-CoV-2 convalescent individuals. Ad26.COV2.S was given intramuscularly at 5x10^10 or 1x10^11 viral particles, as a single shot or as two shots 56 days apart. TCRbeta repertoire sequencing served as the tool for gauging how specific and how broad the SARS-CoV-2-reactive T cell receptors were following Ad26.COV2.S vaccination. Study-level results and caveats: After vaccination, spike-specific CD8+ and CD4+ T cell responses were reported to show substantial breadth. Vaccine and placebo recipients had comparable non-spike TCR breadth, which fits with the vaccine containing only spike. Comparing responses between vaccine doses or regimens was not something the study was powered to do. The authors noted that the TCR breadth and depth analyses may have underestimated total T cell responses. Higher spike-specific TCR breadth was observed in Ad26.COV2.S recipients than in placebo recipients (P = 0.0014).

V has 5 bases trimmed and J has 4 bases trimmed; junction bases matching no gene number 6. CDR1 LNHDA and CDR2 SQIVND were looked up in the germline V gene (reference sequence). The CDR3 covers 15 residues, taking in both the cysteine and the phenylalanine. Left in the record is the CDR3 DNA by itself, 45 bases read in frame from the first base. Sample treatment or condition, as interpreted from the label and publication: roughly 20 received Ad26.COV2.S at low or high dose, single or two shots; a few received placebo; per-sample allocation not given. For vaccine and placebo recipients, the sequenced repertoires came from samples collected on day 63 after the first injection. Cohort 1b enrolled about two dozen adults aged 18-55 years at a single site in Boston, USA, between 29 July and 7 August 2020. Ad26.COV2.S was a replication-incompetent adenovirus type 26 vector that expressed a prefusion-stabilized SARS-CoV-2 spike protein derived from the original Wuhan strain.

With respect to this clone: This clone's antigen is unknown. Base qualities are missing; no much larger clone stands one base away. This sample also contains other DNA sequences that code for the same CDR3.

The immunoSEQ Assay was used to sequence TCRbeta CDR3 regions. After extraction, genomic DNA underwent amplification by bias-controlled multiplex PCR, followed by high-throughput sequencing. In the source study's methods: To quantify the absolute abundance of every unique TCRbeta CDR3 region, sequences were collapsed and filtered. T cell fraction was estimated by normalizing TCRbeta template counts to usable DNA, with usable DNA measured through amplification of reference genes found in all nucleated cells. Repertoire TCRs were annotated as SARS-CoV-2-specific by exact matching of V gene, CDR3 amino acid sequence and J gene to a known reactive TCR set. MIRA supplied the reference SARS-CoV-2 TCR set, which was filtered for enrichment in COVID-19-positive ImmuneCODE repertoires so that public or cross-reactive TCRs were removed. Based on the MIRA antigens, annotated TCRs were further analysed at the level of specific ORF or position within ORF. Depth was the summed frequency of annotated unique rearrangements, while breadth was defined as annotated unique rearrangements over total unique productive rearrangements. TCR breadth was compared between groups using two-sided Wilcoxon rank-sum tests. The immuneACCESS repertoire file appears here via TCRdb, limited to in-frame rearrangements. These files lack a portion of the clones; in checked studies, under half of the deficit traces to unresolved V genes, and the cause of the others is not known. V, J and clone size derive from that table, while D and trimming were established from the DNA sequence. This sample comprises roughly 680,000 clones, 70% to 90% of them detected only once. The top ten constitute approximately 1.5% of the sample.

This TCR was sampled from a person between 18 and 65 years old who received the Ad26.COV2.S COVID-19 vaccine or a placebo. The specimen comprised peripheral blood, sampled in a trial of Ad26.COV2.S vaccine versus placebo. Recombination joined TRBV19 with TRBJ2-5; TRBD2 lines up with 11 middle nucleotides. The CDR3 reads as follows: CASSSLAGGRETQYF. The sequence in DNA is TGTGCCAGTAGTTCGCTAGCGGGGGGTCGAGAGACCCAGTACTTC.